This TCR beta chain was obtained from a study of blood T cell repertoires in COVID-19. For the study at large: In each case, the material was cDNA or gDNA derived from T cells, B-cell-depleted T cells, or PBMCs.

Per the authors' pipeline: Reference gene primers were amplified, and this amplification served to estimate nucleated cell counts. The data were produced by immunoSEQ multiplex PCR, yet TCRdb's version contains in-frame clones alone and is incomplete. That table supplies the V and J calls and clone size; D and trimming were determined from the DNA. The repertoire holds 50,000 to 70,000 clones, with about 90% as singletons. V was trimmed by 5 bases and J by 2 bases, leaving 10 bases between them. The germline V gene has CDR1 SNHLY and CDR2 FYNNEI. The CDR3 has 14 amino acids. Sequenced material: peripheral blood. The source is a man in his fifties or sixties with active or convalescent COVID-19. This chain links TRBV2 with TRBJ2-1; D is ambiguous. CDR3 nucleotide sequence: TGTGCCAGCAGTCTATCAGGAACCTACAATGAGCAGTTCTTC. This encodes CASSLSGTYNEQFF.